This TCR beta chain was observed in a study of T cell repertoires in cytomegalovirus infection. As for the study in general: Both CMV infection and a matching HLA type were indicated by public TCR beta signatures.

Study findings and constraints: Across the ex vivo response, the dominant clonotypes were HLA-C-restricted CMV-specific TCR beta clonotypes. Individuals carrying CMV plus the relevant HLA were identified by cumulative frequency of public TCR beta families.

The CDR3 consists of 15 residues. Per the germline V gene, CDR1 is MGHRA and CDR2 is YSYEKL. Trimming removed 3 bases from V and 4 bases from J; junction bases left unmatched: 8. MiXCR, run by TCRdb on the reads, gives a single entry per CDR3 protein. The table lists around 300,000 distinct CDR3 sequences, roughly 9.5% of them singletons. Worth noting for this clonotype: Its specificity is unknown.

Sequencing input: PBMCs. The sequence was collected from a human donor in good health (CMV status not recorded). Some clones in this sample may be carry-over from other donors' samples. V usage is TRBV4-1 and J usage is TRBJ1-2; the match to TRBD1 covers 7 bases. CDR3 residues: CASSQGRGSIYGYTF. CDR3 in DNA: TGCGCCAGCAGCCAGGGCAGGGGGTCGATCTATGGCTACACCTTC.